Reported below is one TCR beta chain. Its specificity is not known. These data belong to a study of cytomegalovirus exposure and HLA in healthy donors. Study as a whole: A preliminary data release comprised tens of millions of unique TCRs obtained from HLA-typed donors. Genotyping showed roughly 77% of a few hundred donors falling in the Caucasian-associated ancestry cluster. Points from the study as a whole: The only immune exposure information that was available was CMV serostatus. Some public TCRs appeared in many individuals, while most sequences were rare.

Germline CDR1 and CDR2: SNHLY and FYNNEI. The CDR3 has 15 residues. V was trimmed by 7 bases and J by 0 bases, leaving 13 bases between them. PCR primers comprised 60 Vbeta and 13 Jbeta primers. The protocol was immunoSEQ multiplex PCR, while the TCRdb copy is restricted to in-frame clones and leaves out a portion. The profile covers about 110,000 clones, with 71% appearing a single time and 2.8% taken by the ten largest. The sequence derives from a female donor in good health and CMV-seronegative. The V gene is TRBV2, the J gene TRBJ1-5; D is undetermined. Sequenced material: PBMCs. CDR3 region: CASTGFPHSNQPQHF. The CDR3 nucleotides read TGTGCCAGCACTGGCTTCCCCCATAGCAATCAGCCCCAGCATTTT.